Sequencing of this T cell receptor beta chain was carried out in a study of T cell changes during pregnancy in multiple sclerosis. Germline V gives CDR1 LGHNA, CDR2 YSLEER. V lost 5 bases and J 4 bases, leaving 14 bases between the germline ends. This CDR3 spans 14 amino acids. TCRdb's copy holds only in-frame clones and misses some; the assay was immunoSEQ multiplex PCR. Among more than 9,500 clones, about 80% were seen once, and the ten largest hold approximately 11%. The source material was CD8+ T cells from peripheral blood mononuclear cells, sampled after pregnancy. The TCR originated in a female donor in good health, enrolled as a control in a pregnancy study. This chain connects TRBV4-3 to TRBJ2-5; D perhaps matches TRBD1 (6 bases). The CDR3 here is CASSIGQLGETQYF. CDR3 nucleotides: TGCGCCAGCAGCATTGGACAGTTGGGAGAGACCCAGTACTTC.